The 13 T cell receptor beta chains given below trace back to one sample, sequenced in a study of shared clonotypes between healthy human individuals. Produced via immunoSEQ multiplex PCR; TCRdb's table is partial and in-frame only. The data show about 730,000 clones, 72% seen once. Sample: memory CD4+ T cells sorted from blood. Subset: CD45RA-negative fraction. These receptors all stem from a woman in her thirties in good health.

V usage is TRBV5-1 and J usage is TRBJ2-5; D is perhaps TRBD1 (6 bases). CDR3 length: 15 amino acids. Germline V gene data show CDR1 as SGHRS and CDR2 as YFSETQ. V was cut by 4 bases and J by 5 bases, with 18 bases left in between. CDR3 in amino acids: CASSHPQRGFETQYF. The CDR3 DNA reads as TGCGCCAGCAGCCATCCACAGAGGGGGTTCGAGACCCAGTACTTC. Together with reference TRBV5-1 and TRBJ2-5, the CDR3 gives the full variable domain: KAGVTQTPRYLIKTRGQQVTLSCSPISGHRSVSWYQQTPGQGLQFLFEYFSETQRNKGNFPGRFSGRQFSNSRSEMNVSTLELGDSALYLCASSHPQRGFETQYFGPGTRLLVL.

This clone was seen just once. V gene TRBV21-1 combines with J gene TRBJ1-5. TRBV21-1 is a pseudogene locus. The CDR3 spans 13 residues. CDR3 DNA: TGTGCCAGCAGCGATAAAATGAACCAGCCCCAGCATTTT. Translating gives CASSDKMNQPQHF.

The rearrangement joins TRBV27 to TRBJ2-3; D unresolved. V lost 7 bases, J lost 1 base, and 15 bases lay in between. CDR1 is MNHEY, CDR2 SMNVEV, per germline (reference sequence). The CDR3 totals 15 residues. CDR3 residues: CASNLRPVGTDTQYF. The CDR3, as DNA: TGTGCCAGCAACCTACGACCGGTGGGCACAGATACGCAGTATTTT.

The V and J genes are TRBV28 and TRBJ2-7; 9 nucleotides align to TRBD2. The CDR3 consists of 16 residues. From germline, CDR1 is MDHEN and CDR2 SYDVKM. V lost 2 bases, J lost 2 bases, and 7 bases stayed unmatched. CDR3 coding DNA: TGTGCCAGCAGTTTAGACGGCGGGAGGGCCCCCTACGAGCAGTACTTC. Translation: CASSLDGGRAPYEQYF.

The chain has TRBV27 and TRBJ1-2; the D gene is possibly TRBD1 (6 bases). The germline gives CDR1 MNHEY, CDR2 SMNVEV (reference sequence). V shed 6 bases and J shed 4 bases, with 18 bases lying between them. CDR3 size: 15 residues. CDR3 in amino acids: CASSPAPQGGYGYTF. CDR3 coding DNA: TGTGCCAGCAGCCCGGCACCACAGGGTGGCTATGGCTACACCTTC.

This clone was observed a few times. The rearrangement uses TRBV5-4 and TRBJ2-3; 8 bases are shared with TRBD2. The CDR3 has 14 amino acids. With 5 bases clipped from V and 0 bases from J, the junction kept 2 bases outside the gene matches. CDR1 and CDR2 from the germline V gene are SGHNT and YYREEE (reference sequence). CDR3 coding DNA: TGTGCCAGCAGGGCTAGCGGGAGCACAGATACGCAGTATTTT. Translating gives CASRASGSTDTQYF.

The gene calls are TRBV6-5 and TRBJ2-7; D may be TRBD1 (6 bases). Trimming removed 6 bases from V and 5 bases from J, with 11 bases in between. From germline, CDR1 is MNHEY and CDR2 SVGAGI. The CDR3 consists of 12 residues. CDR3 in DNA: TGTGCCAGCAGGCGGACAGAGCACGAGCAGTACTTC. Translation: CASRRTEHEQYF.

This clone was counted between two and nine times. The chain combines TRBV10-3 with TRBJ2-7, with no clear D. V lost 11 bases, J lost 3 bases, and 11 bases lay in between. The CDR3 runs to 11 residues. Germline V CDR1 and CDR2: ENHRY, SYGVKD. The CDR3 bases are TGTGCCGCTACCGGCGGCTACGAGCAGTACTTC. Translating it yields CAATGGYEQYF.

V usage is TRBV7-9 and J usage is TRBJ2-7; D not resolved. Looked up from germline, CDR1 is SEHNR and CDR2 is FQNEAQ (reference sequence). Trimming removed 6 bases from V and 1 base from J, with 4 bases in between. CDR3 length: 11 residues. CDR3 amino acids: CASRASYEQYF. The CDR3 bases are TGTGCCAGCAGGGCGTCCTACGAGCAGTACTTC.

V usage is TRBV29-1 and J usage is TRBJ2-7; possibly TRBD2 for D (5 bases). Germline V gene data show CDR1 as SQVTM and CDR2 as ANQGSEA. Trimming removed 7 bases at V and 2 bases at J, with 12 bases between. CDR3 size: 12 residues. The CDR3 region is CSARTEPYEQYF. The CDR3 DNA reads TGCAGCGCCAGGACTGAACCCTACGAGCAGTACTTC.

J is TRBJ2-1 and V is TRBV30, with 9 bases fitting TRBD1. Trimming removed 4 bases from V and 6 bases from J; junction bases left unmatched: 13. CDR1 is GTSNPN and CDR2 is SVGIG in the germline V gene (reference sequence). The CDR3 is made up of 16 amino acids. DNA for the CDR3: TGTGCCTGGACCCCCCGACCGGGACAGGGCTTCAATGAGCAGTTCTTC. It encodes CAWTPRPGQGFNEQFF.

CDR3 amino acids: CASSSLAGLESGQFF. The CDR3, as DNA: TGTGCCAGCAGCTCCTTAGCGGGACTCGAATCGGGGCAGTTCTTC. V gene TRBV5-4 combines with J gene TRBJ2-1; TRBD2 matches at 8 bases. The germline V gene encodes CDR1 SGHNT and CDR2 YYREEE (reference sequence). The junction had 14 bases not matched to a gene; V was cut back by 3 bases and J by 12 bases. The length of the CDR3 is 15 residues.

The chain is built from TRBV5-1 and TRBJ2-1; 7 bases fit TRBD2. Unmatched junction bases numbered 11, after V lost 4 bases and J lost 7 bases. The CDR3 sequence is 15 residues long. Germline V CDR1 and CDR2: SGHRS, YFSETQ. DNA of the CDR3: TGCGCCAGCAGCCCGACTAGCACTACGGGGAATGAGCAGTTCTTC. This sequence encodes CASSPTSTTGNEQFF.